Sequencing of this TCR beta chain was carried out in a study of blood T cell repertoires in COVID-19. The CDR3 length is 12 residues. The germline V and J ends were trimmed by 4 bases and 2 bases, with 5 bases remaining between them. Per germline, CDR1 SGHRS and CDR2 YFSETQ. The authors' processing: Reference gene primer amplification gave nucleated cell count estimates. Produced via immunoSEQ multiplex PCR; TCRdb's table is partial and in-frame only. The V and J calls and clone size were taken over from that table, and D and trimming were inferred from the DNA. The sample has more than 130,000 clones; roughly 89% are singletons.

This clonotype was obtained from a woman aged 40 to 50 with acute or convalescent COVID-19. Sequencing used peripheral blood. The chain is built from TRBV5-1 and TRBJ2-3; no firm D call. The CDR3 here is CASSLNTDTQYF. In DNA form, the CDR3 reads TGCGCCAGCAGCCTAAACACAGATACGCAGTATTTT.